Shown below are 32 T cell receptor beta chains from a single sample sequenced in a study of T cell responses to AZD1222 COVID-19 vaccine (dated by TCRdb to 2020 to 2023). Libraries were made using the immunoSEQ multiplex PCR assay. TCRdb carries this immuneACCESS record with in-frame sequences only. Its versions omit some clonotypes, under half of them owing to an unresolved V gene in the studies checked, with the rest unexplained. The sample contains over 150,000 clones, roughly 91% of them found a single time. The biggest ten clones account for approximately 0.98% of the sample. Explained via the paper, the time point label denotes: about 28 days (+/-7) after the second vaccine dose. Per the publication, the treatment or condition label means: meningococcal conjugate vaccine given as trial control. The sample here was peripheral blood, taken 28 days after the second dose of the MenACWY control vaccine. The source of these receptors is an adult who received the MenACWY meningococcal vaccine as a control.

This sequence joins TRBV2 and TRBJ1-1; D is undetermined. Trimming shortened V by 6 bases and J by 1 base, and 9 bases separated the two germline ends. This CDR3 has 13 amino acids. Germline lookup yields CDR1 SNHLY and CDR2 FYNNEI. As DNA, the CDR3 is TGTGCCAGCAGCGTCAACAGGAACACTGAAGCTTTCTTT. It codes for CASSVNRNTEAFF.

This chain links TRBV15 with TRBJ1-4; TRBD1 matches 8 bases. This CDR3 has 16 residues. Per the germline V gene, CDR1 is LNHNV and CDR2 is YYDKDF (reference sequence). The V and J ends lost 3 bases and 6 bases, in that order; junction bases with no gene match: 9. For the CDR3, the DNA is TGTGCCACCAGCAGTAATCCGGGACAGGTGTATGAAAAACTGTTTTTT. Translating gives CATSSNPGQVYEKLFF.

The chain uses TRBV7-2 and TRBJ1-2; the D is unclear. Germline assignment: CDR1 SGHTA and CDR2 FQGNSA. The ends were cut back, 3 bases at V and 0 bases at J, with 8 bases in the middle. This CDR3 has 14 residues. CDR3 sequence (DNA): TGTGCCAGCAGCTTTAGAAAAGCTAACTATGGCTACACCTTC. The encoded protein is CASSFRKANYGYTF.

The chain combines TRBV5-1 with TRBJ2-7; D might be TRBD2 (6 bases). The V gene's germline CDR1 is SGHRS and CDR2 YFSETQ. The CDR3 is 12 residues long. CDR3 DNA: TGCGCTTGGTGGAGGGGTCCCTACGAGCAGTACTTC. Its translation is CAWWRGPYEQYF. Looking up the rest from reference TRBV5-1 and TRBJ2-7 gives the full variable domain: KAGVTQTPRYLIKTRGQQVTLSCSPISGHRSVSWYQQTPGQGLQFLFEYFSETQRNKGNFPGRFSGRQFSNSRSEMNVSTLELGDSALYLCAWWRGPYEQYFGPGTRLTVT.

The chain joins TRBV7-2 to TRBJ1-1; 7 bases align to TRBD1. The germline V gene has CDR1 SGHTA and CDR2 FQGNSA. V dropped 0 bases and J dropped 4; count of bases not matched to a gene: 8. This CDR3 is 16 amino acids long. CDR3 sequence: CASSLASQGVGTEAFF. Written as DNA, the CDR3 is TGTGCCAGCAGCTTAGCCTCTCAGGGGGTAGGCACTGAAGCTTTCTTT.

The V gene is TRBV19, the J gene TRBJ2-3; TRBD2 matches 10 bases. Trimming cost V 5 bases and J 2 bases; bases outside gene matches: 1. Germline values: CDR1 LNHDA, CDR2 SQIVND (reference sequence). The CDR3 covers 14 residues. CDR3 loop: CASSLAGATDTQYF. The CDR3 DNA is TGTGCCAGTAGTCTAGCGGGGGCCACAGATACGCAGTATTTT.

The V gene is TRBV2, the J gene TRBJ1-6; no reliable D call. This CDR3 has 16 residues. The germline V and J ends were trimmed by 1 base and 6 bases, with 13 bases remaining between them. Germline V CDR1 and CDR2: SNHLY, FYNNEI. DNA for the CDR3: TGTGCCAGCAGTGAAGGGGTGACGGAGGTTAATTCACCCCTCCACTTT. Amino acid sequence: CASSEGVTEVNSPLHF.

The V gene is TRBV18, the J gene TRBJ1-1, with a weak D call TRBD1 (6 bases). V was clipped by 5 bases and J by 5 bases, with 12 bases between them. Germline V gives CDR1 KGHSH, CDR2 LQKENI. The CDR3 length is 13 residues. The CDR3 sequence: CASSENRETEAFF. The CDR3 coding sequence is TGTGCCAGCTCAGAGAACAGGGAAACTGAAGCTTTCTTT.

The rearrangement joins TRBV15 to TRBJ1-1; tentatively, D is TRBD1 (6 bases). CDR3 length: 12 amino acids. CDR1 is LNHNV and CDR2 is YYDKDF in the germline V gene (reference sequence). Trimming took 8 bases from V and 0 from J, leaving 7 bases between them. CDR3 in amino acids: CATSGVNTEAFF. CDR3 nucleotide sequence: TGTGCCACCTCAGGGGTGAACACTGAAGCTTTCTTT.

J is TRBJ1-1 and V is TRBV18; D unresolved. CDR3 length: 14 amino acids. The germline V gene encodes CDR1 KGHSH and CDR2 LQKENI. V lost 2 bases to trimming and J lost 1 base, with 8 bases between them. DNA of the CDR3: TGTGCCAGCTCACCAGGTTCCGGGAACACTGAAGCTTTCTTT. This encodes CASSPGSGNTEAFF.

The chain carries TRBV27 and TRBJ2-7; D gene ambiguous. There are 11 residues in the CDR3. V lost 2 bases to trimming and J lost 8 bases, with 7 bases between them. Germline V gene data show CDR1 as MNHEY and CDR2 as SMNVEV (reference sequence). This CDR3 reads CASSLLGKQYF. CDR3 nucleotide sequence: TGTGCCAGCAGTTTACTGGGGAAGCAGTACTTC.

This clone has just a few counts. This chain connects TRBV12-3 or TRBV12-4 to TRBJ1-5; D ambiguous. There are 13 residues in the CDR3. Trimming removed 4 bases at V and 1 base at J, with 5 bases between. CDR3 sequence (DNA): TGTGCCAGCAGTTGGGGAAGCAATCAGCCCCAGCATTTT. It specifies CASSWGSNQPQHF.

The chain employs TRBV12-3 or TRBV12-4 and TRBJ1-1, with TRBD1 matching 9 bases. With V trimmed by 4 bases and J by 11 bases, 8 bases remained unmatched. The CDR3 extends over 13 amino acids. The chain's CDR3 is CASSSVDRGLAFF. The CDR3 DNA reads TGTGCCAGCAGTTCAGTGGACAGGGGCCTCGCTTTCTTT.

V is TRBV7-2 and J is TRBJ1-5, with a weak D call TRBD1 (6 bases). Germline loops: CDR1 SGHTA, CDR2 FQGNSA. Trimming cost V 4 bases and J 1 base, with 11 bases left between them. The CDR3 contains 15 residues. CDR3 DNA sequence: TGTGCCAGCAGCTCCCAGGGGATAAGCAATCAGCCCCAGCATTTT. It yields the protein CASSSQGISNQPQHF.

This clone appeared a few times. The CDR3 here is CSVAQALNYGYTF. As DNA, the CDR3 is TGCAGCGTTGCCCAGGCACTCAACTATGGCTACACCTTC. V and J are TRBV29-1 and TRBJ1-2; D ambiguous. The CDR3 is 13 residues long. CDR1 is SQVTM and CDR2 is ANQGSEA in the germline V gene. The V end lost 4 bases, the J end lost 2 bases, and 11 bases lay between the germline ends.

This rearrangement joins TRBV3-1 (or the pseudogene TRBV3-2) to TRBJ2-1, with TRBD2 matching over 8 bases. This CDR3 spans 14 amino acids. Germline assignment: CDR1 LGHDT and CDR2 YNNKEL (reference sequence). With 1 base clipped from V and 6 bases from J, the junction kept 2 bases outside the gene matches. The CDR3 coding sequence is TGTGCCAGCAGCCAAGGGCGGGGGGCCAATGAGCAGTTCTTC. Amino acids: CASSQGRGANEQFF.

The rearrangement links TRBV7-9 to TRBJ2-1; 10 bases fit TRBD2. The V gene's germline CDR1 is SEHNR and CDR2 FQNEAQ (reference sequence). The CDR3 loop spans 15 amino acids. The V and J ends lost 5 bases and 7 bases, in that order; junction bases with no gene match: 8. This CDR3 is CASSLSGGFGNEQFF. CDR3 DNA: TGTGCCAGCAGCCTTAGCGGGGGGTTCGGGAATGAGCAGTTCTTC.

This chain joins TRBV5-6 and TRBJ1-1, with D possibly being TRBD1 (5 bases). Germline V CDR1 and CDR2: SGHDT, YYEEEE. The ends were cut back, 0 bases at V and 6 bases at J, with 12 bases in the middle. This CDR3 comprises 14 residues. This CDR3 reads CASSLGVVGPEAFF. The CDR3 DNA is TGTGCCAGCAGCTTGGGGGTTGTGGGACCTGAAGCTTTCTTT.

The chain links TRBV12-5 to TRBJ1-2, with D hard to call. V was trimmed by 2 bases and J by 3 bases, leaving 4 bases between them. Germline assignment: CDR1 LGHNT and CDR2 FRNRAP. The CDR3 sequence is 12 residues long. As DNA, the CDR3 is TGTGCTAGTGGTTTGCAAGACTATGGCTACACCTTC. It translates to CASGLQDYGYTF.

This CDR3 is CASSLTDEAFF. CDR3 coding DNA: TGTGCCAGTAGTTTGACAGATGAAGCTTTCTTT. This chain links TRBV19 with TRBJ1-1, with D possibly TRBD1 on 5 matching bases. The V gene lost 5 bases and the J gene lost 7 bases, with 8 bases spanning the gap. Germline lookup yields CDR1 LNHDA and CDR2 SQIVND (reference sequence). There are 11 residues in the CDR3.

V and J are TRBV30 and TRBJ2-7; maybe TRBD2 (5 bases). The CDR3 sequence is 14 residues long. Germline-derived CDR1 and CDR2 are GTSNPN and SVGIG (reference sequence). Trimming stripped 2 bases from V and 1 base from J, with 12 bases between. The CDR3 loop reads CAWSPRPGSYEQYF. The CDR3 bases are TGTGCCTGGAGTCCCCGGCCGGGATCCTACGAGCAGTACTTC.

The gene calls are TRBV6-5 and TRBJ1-1; no reliable D call. Trimming removed 6 bases at V and 10 bases at J, with 12 bases between. Looked up from germline, CDR1 is MNHEY and CDR2 is SVGAGI. The CDR3 runs 11 residues. The CDR3 sequence is CASRSTLGAFF. The CDR3 DNA reads TGTGCCAGCAGGTCTACCTTGGGAGCTTTCTTT.

V gene TRBV30 combines with J gene TRBJ1-2, with TRBD1 as a possible D gene (5 bases). This CDR3 region has 13 residues. CDR1 is GTSNPN, CDR2 SVGIG, per germline (reference sequence). Trimming took 7 bases from V and 0 from J, leaving 12 bases between them. DNA of the CDR3: TGTGCCTTACAGGTACACACTAACTATGGCTACACCTTC. It specifies CALQVHTNYGYTF.

The J gene is TRBJ1-2, the V gene TRBV10-1; D ambiguous. With 4 bases removed from V and 4 bases from J, the gap between germline ends came to 10 bases. Germline lookup yields CDR1 WNHNN and CDR2 SYGVQD (reference sequence). This CDR3 has 13 residues. The CDR3 protein is CASSVGLRYGYTF. The CDR3 DNA sequence: TGCGCCAGCAGTGTGGGTCTCCGCTATGGCTACACCTTC.

The gene calls are TRBV5-1 and TRBJ1-3; D gene ambiguous. Germline V gene data show CDR1 as SGHRS and CDR2 as YFSETQ. The CDR3 extends over 16 amino acids. Between the trimmed V and J ends, which lost 2 bases and 2 bases, there was a span of 14 bases. CDR3 sequence: CASSFGGLNTGNTIYF. CDR3 DNA sequence: TGCGCCAGCAGCTTCGGAGGTCTAAACACTGGAAACACCATATATTTT.

This chain joins TRBV5-1 and TRBJ1-5; 7 bases map to TRBD1. CDR3 size: 14 residues. The V segment lost 3 bases and the J segment 3 bases; nucleotides outside the gene matches: 3. Per the germline V gene, CDR1 is SGHRS and CDR2 is YFSETQ. The CDR3 loop is CASSSGQPNQPQHF. The CDR3 nucleotides are TGCGCCAGCAGCTCGGGACAGCCCAATCAGCCCCAGCATTTT.

This rearrangement joins TRBV5-6 to TRBJ2-1; no clear D. Germline-derived CDR1 and CDR2 are SGHDT and YYEEEE. The CDR3 loop spans 11 amino acids. Trimming shortened V by 4 bases and J by 12 bases, and 11 bases separated the two germline ends. CDR3 sequence (DNA): TGTGCCAGCAGCCTCCTCTCGATGCAGTTCTTC. Translating it yields CASSLLSMQFF.

The V call is TRBV18, the J call TRBJ2-7; D gene uncertain. The length of the CDR3 is 13 residues. The germline V gene encodes CDR1 KGHSH and CDR2 LQKENI. V dropped 6 bases and J dropped 5 bases, with 14 bases sitting between them. CDR3 amino acids: CASSAPSSHEQYF. The CDR3 DNA is TGTGCCAGCTCCGCCCCTAGTTCCCACGAGCAGTACTTC.

The chain carries TRBV4-1 and TRBJ2-3; the D gene is possibly TRBD2 (6 bases). This CDR3 is 16 amino acids long. Looked up from germline, CDR1 is MGHRA and CDR2 is YSYEKL. Trimming stripped 4 bases from V and 2 bases from J, with 16 bases between. CDR3 sequence: CASSRLTWGDTDTQYF. CDR3 nucleotide sequence: TGCGCCAGCAGCCGGCTAACCTGGGGGGACACAGATACGCAGTATTTT.

The chain is built from TRBV6-5 and TRBJ2-3; D is uncertain. Deletions cut 3 bases from V and 4 bases from J, with 11 bases between. This CDR3 spans 14 amino acids. Looked up from germline, CDR1 is MNHEY and CDR2 is SVGAGI. For the CDR3, the DNA is TGTGCCAGCAGTTATAAGGCTCAATCAGATACGCAGTATTTT. Translating gives CASSYKAQSDTQYF.

The chain links TRBV5-1 to TRBJ2-7, with D hard to call. V lost 1 base and J 3 bases, leaving 8 bases between the germline ends. The germline V gene has CDR1 SGHRS and CDR2 YFSETQ. This CDR3 spans 13 amino acids. In DNA, the CDR3 is TGCGCCAGCAGCTTGCGTTTTGACTACGAGCAGTACTTC. Its protein product is CASSLRFDYEQYF.

The chain is built from TRBV15 and TRBJ1-5; D is unresolved. The CDR3 contains 16 residues. CDR1 is LNHNV, CDR2 YYDKDF, per germline (reference sequence). Trimming shortened V by 0 bases and J by 0 bases, and 9 bases separated the two germline ends. CDR3 sequence reads: CATSRDLQYSNQPQHF. DNA of the CDR3: TGTGCCACCAGCAGAGATTTACAGTATAGCAATCAGCCCCAGCATTTT.